This T cell receptor (beta chain) was sequenced for a study of shared clonotypes between healthy human individuals. About the research overall: A donor's plate count was three for CD4 naive and three for CD4 memory; CD8 naive had two and CD8 memory one.

Regarding this clone: Its antigen is as yet unknown.

General study results and limits: Several donors held about 5% of naive CD4 clonotypes in common.

Naive CD8 cells were CD45RO-negative, positively selected for CCR7, excluding terminally differentiated effector memory CD45RA+ cells. Every one of the donors was a Caucasian adult that lived in Nashville, Tennessee. Trimming removed 0 bases from V and 2 bases from J; junction bases left unmatched: 4. Germline CDR1 and CDR2: SGDLS and YYNGEE. CDR3 length equals 15 residues. Only in-frame clones appear in the TCRdb table, and some are missing; sequencing was by immunoSEQ multiplex PCR. The data hold under 700,000 clones, with roughly 95% observed a single time. The receptor was isolated from a woman between 25 and 40 years old in good health. V is TRBV9 and J is TRBJ2-5; 7 positions agree with TRBD1. The specimen was naive CD8+ T cells sorted from blood. The CDR3 nucleotides are TGTGCCAGCAGCGTAGAACAGGGGTCTCAAGAGACCCAGTACTTC. This translates into CASSVEQGSQETQYF.